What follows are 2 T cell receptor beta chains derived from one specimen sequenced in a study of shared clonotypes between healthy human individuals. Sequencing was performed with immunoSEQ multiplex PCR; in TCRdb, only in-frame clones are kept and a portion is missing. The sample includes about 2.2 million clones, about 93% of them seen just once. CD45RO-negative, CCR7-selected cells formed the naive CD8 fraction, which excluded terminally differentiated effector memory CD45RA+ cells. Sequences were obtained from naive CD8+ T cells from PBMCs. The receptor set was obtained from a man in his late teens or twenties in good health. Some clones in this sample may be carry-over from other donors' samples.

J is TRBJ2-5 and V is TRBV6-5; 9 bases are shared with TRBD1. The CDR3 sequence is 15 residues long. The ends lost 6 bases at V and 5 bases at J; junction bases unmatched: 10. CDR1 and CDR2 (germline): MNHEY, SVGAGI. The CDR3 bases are TGTGCCAGCAGATTCACACAGGGGGCAGGGGAGACCCAGTACTTC. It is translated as CASRFTQGAGETQYF.

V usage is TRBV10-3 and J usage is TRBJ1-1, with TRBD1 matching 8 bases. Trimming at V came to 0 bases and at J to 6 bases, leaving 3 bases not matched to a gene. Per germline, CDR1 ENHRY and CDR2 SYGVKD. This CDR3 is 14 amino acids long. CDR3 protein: CAISESQGAAEAFF. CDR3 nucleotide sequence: TGTGCCATCAGTGAGTCGCAGGGGGCCGCTGAAGCTTTCTTT.